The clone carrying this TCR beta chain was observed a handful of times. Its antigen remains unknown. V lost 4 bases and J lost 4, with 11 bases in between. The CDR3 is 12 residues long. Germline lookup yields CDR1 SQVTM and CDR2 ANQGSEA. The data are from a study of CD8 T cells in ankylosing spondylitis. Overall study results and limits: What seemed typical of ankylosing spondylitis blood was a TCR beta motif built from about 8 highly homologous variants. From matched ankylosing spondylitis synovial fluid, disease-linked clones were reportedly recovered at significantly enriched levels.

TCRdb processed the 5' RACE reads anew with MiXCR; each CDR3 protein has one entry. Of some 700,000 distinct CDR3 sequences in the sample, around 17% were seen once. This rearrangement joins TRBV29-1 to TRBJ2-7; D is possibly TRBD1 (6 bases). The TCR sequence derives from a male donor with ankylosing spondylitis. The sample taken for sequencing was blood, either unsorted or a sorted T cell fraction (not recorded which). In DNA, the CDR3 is TGCAGCGTTGCCGAGGGGGTATACGAGCAGTACTTC. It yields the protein CSVAEGVYEQYF.